The clone carrying this T cell receptor beta chain has more than one count but fewer than ten. Its antigen is currently unknown. The entry originates in a study of T cells after yellow fever vaccination. Findings and limits, study-wide: Weaker overall was a secondary response that nonetheless peaked faster, on day 5 versus 15. The CD4 and CD8 compartments had a small share of their clonotypes in common. Clones from primary vaccination mostly reappeared after the booster (around 96% CD4, roughly 87% CD8).

Germline loops: CDR1 MNHEY, CDR2 SVGEGT. V was shortened by 2 bases and J by 1 base, with 6 bases between the two germline ends. The CDR3 length is 14 residues. The TCR cDNA carried a universal primer site and UMIs from 5'RACE template switching. TCRdb reanalysed the 5' RACE reads using MiXCR and keeps one entry per CDR3 protein. Of about 260,000 distinct CDR3 sequences listed, about 5.2% are singletons. This chain links TRBV6-2 or TRBV6-3 with TRBJ1-5; D is ambiguous. Sequencing used CD4+ T cells sorted from PBMCs, obtained on the day of the yellow fever booster vaccination. The sequence was obtained from a man between 18 and 29 years old who received the YFV17D yellow fever vaccine. The CDR3 sequence is CASSYAQSNQPQHF. The CDR3 coding sequence is TGTGCCAGCAGTTACGCGCAGAGCAATCAGCCCCAGCATTTT.